The source of this T cell receptor (beta chain) is a study of molecular identifiers for immune sequencing clone quantification. This clonotype was detected only a few times. Sorting captured naive CD8 T cells as CD8+CD4-CCR7+CD45RA+. Germline V CDR1 and CDR2: SNHLY, FYNNEI. This CDR3 is built from 16 residues. Trimming took 0 bases from V and 5 from J, leaving 17 bases between them. TCRdb re-analysed the PCR reads in MiXCR, keeping a single row per CDR3 protein. This sample carries about half a million distinct CDR3 sequences, approximately 25% of them seen once, and the ten largest clones take just over 0.75%.

This chain uses TRBV2 with TRBJ2-7; D gene uncertain. This TCR was sampled from a human donor in good health. Some libraries in this study had Jurkat cell RNA spiked in. Sequencing was carried out using naive CD8+ T cells from blood, with Jurkat cell RNA spiked in. Documented subset: FACS-sorted CD8+CD4-CCR7+CD45RA+ naive T cells. The CDR3 DNA follows: TGTGCCAGCAGTGAAGCGTATTCGCATTACAGAGACGAGCAGTACTTC. It encodes CASSEAYSHYRDEQYF.